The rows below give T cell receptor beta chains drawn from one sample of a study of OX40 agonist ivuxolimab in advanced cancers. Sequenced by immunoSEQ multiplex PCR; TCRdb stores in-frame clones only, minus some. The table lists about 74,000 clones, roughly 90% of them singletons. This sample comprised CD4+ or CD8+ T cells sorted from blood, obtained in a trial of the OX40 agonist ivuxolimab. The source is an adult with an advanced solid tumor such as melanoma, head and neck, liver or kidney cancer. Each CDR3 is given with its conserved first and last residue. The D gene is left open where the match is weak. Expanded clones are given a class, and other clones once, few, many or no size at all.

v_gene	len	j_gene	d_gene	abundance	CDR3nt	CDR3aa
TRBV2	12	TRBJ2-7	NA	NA	TGTGCCGGGTCATCACAGGGTTACGAGCAGTACTTC	CAGSSQGYEQYF
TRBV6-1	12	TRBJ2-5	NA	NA	TGTGCCAGCAGAGACCCGGGCCCTGGCCAGTACTTC	CASRDPGPGQYF
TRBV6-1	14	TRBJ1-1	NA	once	TGTGCCAGCAGTTCCCGGGAAGTTAACACTGAAGCTTTCTTT	CASSSREVNTEAFF
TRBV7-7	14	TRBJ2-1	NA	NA	TGTGCTAGCAGCTTAATAGGGGAATACAATGAGCAGTTCTTC	CASSLIGEYNEQFF
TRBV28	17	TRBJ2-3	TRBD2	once	TGTGCCAGCAGTTTCGGGACTAGCGGGAGGAGCACAGATACGCAGTATTTT	CASSFGTSGRSTDTQYF
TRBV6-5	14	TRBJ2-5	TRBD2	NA	TGTGCCAGCAGTTACGGCGGGGGCCAAGAGACCCAGTACTTC	CASSYGGGQETQYF
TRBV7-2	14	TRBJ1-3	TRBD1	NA	TGTGCCAGCAGCACAGGGGGCTTGAGTAACACCATATATTTT	CASSTGGLSNTIYF
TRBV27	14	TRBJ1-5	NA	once	TGTGCCAGCAGTTCCCAGGTTGGCAATCAGCCCCAGCATTTT	CASSSQVGNQPQHF
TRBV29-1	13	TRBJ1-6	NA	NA	TGCAGCGTTAGGAGCTCCTATAATTCACCCCTCCACTTT	CSVRSSYNSPLHF
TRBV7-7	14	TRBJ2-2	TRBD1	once	TGTGCCAGCAGCTTCAGGGGGCTTGGGGGGGAGCTGTTTTTT	CASSFRGLGGELFF
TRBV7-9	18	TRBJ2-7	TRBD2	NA	TGTGCCAGCAGCTTAGCCTCCAGCGGGAGGGCCCTGTCGTACGAGCAGTACTTC	CASSLASSGRALSYEQYF
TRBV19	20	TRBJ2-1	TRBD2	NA	TGTGCCAGTAGATGGGACAGCCGACTAGCGGGAGGGCCGAAGTTCAATGAGCAGTTCTTC	CASRWDSRLAGGPKFNEQFF
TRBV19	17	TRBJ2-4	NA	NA	TGTGCCAGTAGTATAGATCGTCTTGGGGGGGCCAAAAACATTCAGTACTTC	CASSIDRLGGAKNIQYF
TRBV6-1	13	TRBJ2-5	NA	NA	TGTGCCAGCAGTGGCAGCTACCAAGAGACCCAGTACTTC	CASSGSYQETQYF
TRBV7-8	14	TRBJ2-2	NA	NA	TGTGCCAGCAGCCCCCAGGGGATGGCCGGGGAGCTGTTTTTT	CASSPQGMAGELFF
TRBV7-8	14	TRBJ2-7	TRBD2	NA	TGTGCCAGCACCAGCGGGACCAAATCCTACGAGCAGTACTTC	CASTSGTKSYEQYF
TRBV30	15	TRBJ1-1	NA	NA	TGTGCCTGGAGTGTAGGTGGCCTTATGAACACTGAAGCTTTCTTT	CAWSVGGLMNTEAFF